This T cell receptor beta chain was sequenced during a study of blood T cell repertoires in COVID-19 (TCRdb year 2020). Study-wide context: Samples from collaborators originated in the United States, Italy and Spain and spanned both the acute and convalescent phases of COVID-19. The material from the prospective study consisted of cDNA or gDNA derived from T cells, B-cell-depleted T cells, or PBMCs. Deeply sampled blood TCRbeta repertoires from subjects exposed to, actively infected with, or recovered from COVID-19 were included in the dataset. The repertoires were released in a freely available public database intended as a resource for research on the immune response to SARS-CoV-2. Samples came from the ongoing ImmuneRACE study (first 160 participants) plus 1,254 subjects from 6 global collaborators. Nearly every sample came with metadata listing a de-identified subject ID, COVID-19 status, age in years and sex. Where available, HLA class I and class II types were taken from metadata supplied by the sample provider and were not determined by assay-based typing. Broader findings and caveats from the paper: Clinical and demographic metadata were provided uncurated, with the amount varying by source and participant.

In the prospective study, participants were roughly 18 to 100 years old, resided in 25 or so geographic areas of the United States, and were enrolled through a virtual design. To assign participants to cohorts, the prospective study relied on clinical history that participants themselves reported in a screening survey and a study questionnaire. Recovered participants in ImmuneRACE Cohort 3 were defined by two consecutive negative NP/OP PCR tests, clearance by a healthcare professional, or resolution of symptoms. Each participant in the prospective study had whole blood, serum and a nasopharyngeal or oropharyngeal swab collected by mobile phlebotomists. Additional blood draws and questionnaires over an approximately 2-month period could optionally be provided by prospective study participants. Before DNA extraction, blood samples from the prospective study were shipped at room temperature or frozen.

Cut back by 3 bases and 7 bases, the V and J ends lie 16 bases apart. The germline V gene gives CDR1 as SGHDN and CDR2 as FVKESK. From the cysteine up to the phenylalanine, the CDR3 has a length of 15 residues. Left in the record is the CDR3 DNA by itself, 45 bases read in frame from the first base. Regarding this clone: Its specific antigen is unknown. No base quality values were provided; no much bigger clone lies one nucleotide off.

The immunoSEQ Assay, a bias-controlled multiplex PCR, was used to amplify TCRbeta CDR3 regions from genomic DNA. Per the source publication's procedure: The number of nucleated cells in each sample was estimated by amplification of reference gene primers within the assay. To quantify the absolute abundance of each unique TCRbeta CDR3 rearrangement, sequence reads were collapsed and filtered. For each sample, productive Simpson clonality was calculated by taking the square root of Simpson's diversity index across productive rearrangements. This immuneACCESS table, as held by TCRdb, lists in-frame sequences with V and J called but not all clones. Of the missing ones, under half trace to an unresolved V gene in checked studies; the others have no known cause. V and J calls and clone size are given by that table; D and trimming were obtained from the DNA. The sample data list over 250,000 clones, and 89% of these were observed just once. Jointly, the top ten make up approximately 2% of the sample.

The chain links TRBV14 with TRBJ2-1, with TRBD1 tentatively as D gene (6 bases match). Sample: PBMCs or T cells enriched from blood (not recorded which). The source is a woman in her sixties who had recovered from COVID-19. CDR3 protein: CASSHPGTGWNEQFF. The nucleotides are TGTGCCAGCAGCCATCCGGGAACAGGGTGGAATGAGCAGTTCTTC.